A single sample is the source of the 19 T cell receptor beta chains below, sequenced in a study of cytomegalovirus exposure and HLA in healthy donors. Primers: 60 Vbeta forward and 13 Jbeta reverse. Produced via immunoSEQ multiplex PCR; TCRdb's table is partial and in-frame only. The sample lists 90,000 to 100,000 clones; nearly 80% were seen once. Sequencing input: PBMCs. These receptors all come from a woman between 40 and 50 years old in good health and CMV-seronegative.

The V gene is TRBV7-8, the J gene TRBJ2-3; the match to TRBD2 covers 13 bases. The V gene's germline CDR1 is SGHVS and CDR2 FQNEAQ. J was trimmed by 3 bases and V by 4 bases; bases with no gene match: 13. The CDR3 totals 19 residues. The CDR3 DNA reads as TGTGCCAGCAGCTCGGCCGGGACTAGCGGGAACTGGGGGACAGATACGCAGTATTTT. Translation gives CASSSAGTSGNWGTDTQYF.

The chain couples TRBV4-3 to TRBJ2-1; possible D gene TRBD2, 5 bases. Trimming stripped 2 bases from V and 12 bases from J, with 17 bases between. The germline V gene has CDR1 LGHNA and CDR2 YSLEER. The CDR3 sequence is 14 residues long. CDR3 nucleotide sequence: TGCGCCAGCAGCCAAATTTTTCGGGAAATAGGGCAGTTCTTC. Encoded protein: CASSQIFREIGQFF.

The chain employs TRBV6-1 and TRBJ2-7; D gene ambiguous. V lost 1 base to trimming and J lost 10 bases, with 11 bases between them. Germline-derived CDR1 and CDR2 are MNHNS and SASEGT. The CDR3 has 12 residues. The CDR3 sequence is CASSEGWAYQYF. Here the CDR3 DNA reads TGTGCCAGCAGTGAAGGGTGGGCCTATCAGTACTTC.

A few counts support this clone. This sequence joins TRBV12-5 and TRBJ1-2; D possibly corresponds to TRBD1 (5 bases). Trimming cost V 2 bases and J 7 bases, with 11 bases left between them. There are 13 residues in the CDR3. Looked up from germline, CDR1 is LGHNT and CDR2 is FRNRAP. The CDR3: CASGLHPGSGYTF. CDR3 sequence (DNA): TGTGCTAGTGGTTTGCATCCAGGGTCTGGCTACACCTTC.

The chain links TRBV2 to TRBJ1-6; 7 positions match TRBD1. The junction had 9 bases not matched to a gene; V was cut back by 8 bases and J by 8 bases. Per the germline V gene, CDR1 is SNHLY and CDR2 is FYNNEI. The CDR3 has 14 amino acids. CDR3 residues: CASLRDSLYSPLHF. In DNA, the CDR3 is TGTGCCAGCCTCCGGGACAGCCTCTATTCACCCCTCCACTTT.

The rearrangement links TRBV5-6 to TRBJ2-6, with unresolved D. The CDR3 runs to 14 residues. V was cut by 1 base and J by 0 bases, with 2 bases left in between. Germline CDR1 SGHDT, CDR2 YYEEEE. CDR3 coding DNA: TGTGCCAGCAGCTTGCACTCTGGGGCCAACGTCCTGACTTTC. The encoded protein is CASSLHSGANVLTF.

This clone was counted a single time. V is TRBV9 and J is TRBJ2-5; perhaps TRBD1 as D (5 bases). The CDR3 sequence is 13 residues long. In germline, CDR1 is SGDLS, CDR2 YYNGEE. The V end lost 0 bases, the J end lost 4 bases, and 7 bases lay between the germline ends. As DNA, the CDR3 is TGTGCCAGCAGCGTAGCAGGGCGAGAGACCCAGTACTTC. Protein product: CASSVAGRETQYF.

The chain joins TRBV6-1 to TRBJ2-1, with D unresolved. The CDR3 loop spans 13 amino acids. Germline lookup yields CDR1 MNHNS and CDR2 SASEGT. V was clipped by 2 bases and J by 9 bases, with 11 bases between them. The DNA of the CDR3 is TGTGCCAGCAGTGAATTCCAGGCCGGTGAGCAGTTCTTC. The encoded protein is CASSEFQAGEQFF.

The V gene is TRBV28, the J gene TRBJ2-2; 13 bases align to TRBD2. Germline lookup yields CDR1 MDHEN and CDR2 SYDVKM. J was trimmed by 8 bases and V by 4 bases; bases with no gene match: 7. CDR3 length: 16 residues. The CDR3 is CASSYGLAGVSGELFF. CDR3 DNA sequence: TGTGCCAGCAGTTATGGACTAGCGGGAGTTTCAGGGGAGCTGTTTTTT.

The V call is TRBV5-5, the J call TRBJ1-1; a possible D gene is TRBD1 (5 bases). The germline V gene has CDR1 SGHKS and CDR2 YYEKEE (reference sequence). CDR3 length equals 18 residues. Trimming left V 2 bases short and J 1 base short, with 21 bases between. The CDR3 sequence: CASSFPRQGVPENTEAFF. The CDR3 DNA is TGTGCCAGCAGCTTTCCTCGGCAGGGTGTTCCCGAGAACACTGAAGCTTTCTTT.

The rearrangement links TRBV5-4 to TRBJ2-1; 7 positions match TRBD2. After removal of 2 bases from V and 9 bases from J, the junction contained 5 bases not matched to a gene. This CDR3 is built from 13 residues. In germline, CDR1 is SGHNT, CDR2 YYREEE (reference sequence). The CDR3 here is CASSFRREREQFF. The DNA for the CDR3 is TGTGCCAGCAGCTTTAGGCGGGAGCGTGAGCAGTTCTTC.

This chain links TRBV5-4 with TRBJ2-7; TRBD1 might be the D (6 bases). Germline V CDR1 and CDR2: SGHNT, YYREEE (reference sequence). This CDR3 has 14 amino acids. Trimming removed 0 bases from V and 8 bases from J, with 15 bases in between. This chain's CDR3 is CASSLGGQPFKQYF. CDR3 nucleotide sequence: TGTGCCAGCAGCTTGGGGGGACAACCATTTAAGCAGTACTTC.

V and J are TRBV7-9 and TRBJ1-1; 7 positions agree with TRBD1. From germline, CDR1 is SEHNR and CDR2 FQNEAQ (reference sequence). The CDR3 consists of 14 residues. The V and J ends lost 5 bases and 4 bases, in that order; junction bases with no gene match: 7. The CDR3 reads CASSPTGVPTEAFF. The CDR3 region has the DNA TGTGCCAGCAGCCCAACAGGGGTTCCCACTGAAGCTTTCTTT.

The genes are TRBV5-4 and TRBJ2-5; TRBD1 aligns across 7 bases. The ends lost 9 bases at V and 3 bases at J; junction bases unmatched: 5. Germline lookup yields CDR1 SGHNT and CDR2 YYREEE (reference sequence). The CDR3 covers 12 residues. This chain's CDR3 is CATGDREETQYF. CDR3 sequence (DNA): TGTGCCACCGGCGACAGGGAAGAGACCCAGTACTTC.

The J gene is TRBJ1-1, the V gene TRBV5-6; D perhaps matches TRBD1 (6 bases). V was cut by 1 base and J by 9 bases, with 13 bases left in between. Germline CDR1 SGHDT, CDR2 YYEEEE. The CDR3 runs 13 residues. CDR3 region: CASSLLMDRKAFF. CDR3 sequence (DNA): TGTGCCAGCAGCTTGTTGATGGACAGAAAAGCTTTCTTT. The complete variable domain, with remaining parts taken from reference TRBV5-6 and TRBJ1-1, reads DAGVTQSPTHLIKTRGQQVTLRCSPKSGHDTVSWYQQALGQGPQFIFQYYEEEERQRGNFPDRFSGHQFPNYSSELNVNALLLGDSALYLCASSLLMDRKAFFGQGTRLTVV.

This clone has more than one count but fewer than ten. The rearrangement uses TRBV2 and TRBJ1-5; no clear D gene. From germline, CDR1 is SNHLY and CDR2 FYNNEI. V was clipped by 3 bases and J by 1 base, with 7 bases between them. This CDR3 is 14 amino acids long. The CDR3: CASSDSWSNQPQHF. CDR3 DNA sequence: TGTGCCAGCAGTGATAGCTGGAGCAATCAGCCCCAGCATTTT. Looking up the rest from reference TRBV2 and TRBJ1-5 gives the full variable domain: EPEVTQTPSHQVTQMGQEVILRCVPISNHLYFYWYRQILGQKVEFLVSFYNNEISEKSEIFDDQFSVERPDGSNFTLKIRSTKLEDSAMYFCASSDSWSNQPQHFGDGTRLSIL.

Comments on this clone: One junction end does not reproduce the germline sequence, and a read error may be involved. The chain recombines TRBV7-7 with TRBJ2-1; 9 nucleotides line up with TRBD1. Germline CDR1 reads SSHAT; CDR2 reads FNYEAQ (reference sequence). The length of the CDR3 is 16 residues. The DNA of the CDR3 is TGTGCTAGCAGCCCCGGGACAGGGCTTAGTAACAATGAGCAGTTCTTC. This sequence encodes CASSPGTGLSNNEQFF.

The table lists this clone with a count of one. J is TRBJ2-7 and V is TRBV7-3; D perhaps matches TRBD2 (5 bases). V lost 2 bases and J 4 bases, leaving 15 bases between the germline ends. Germline assignment: CDR1 SGHTA and CDR2 FQGTGA. This CDR3 region has 15 residues. The CDR3 bases are TGTGCCAGCAGCTTACTCTCCGGTAGCGCTTACGAGCAGTACTTC. It is translated as CASSLLSGSAYEQYF.

The J gene is TRBJ2-2, the V gene TRBV7-3; 8 bases align to TRBD1. V dropped 4 bases and J dropped 4; count of bases not matched to a gene: 5. CDR1 is SGHTA, CDR2 FQGTGA, per germline. The CDR3 spans 15 residues. CDR3 sequence reads: CASSSQGAGTGELFF. The CDR3 bases are TGTGCCAGCAGCTCCCAGGGGGCGGGCACCGGGGAGCTGTTTTTT.